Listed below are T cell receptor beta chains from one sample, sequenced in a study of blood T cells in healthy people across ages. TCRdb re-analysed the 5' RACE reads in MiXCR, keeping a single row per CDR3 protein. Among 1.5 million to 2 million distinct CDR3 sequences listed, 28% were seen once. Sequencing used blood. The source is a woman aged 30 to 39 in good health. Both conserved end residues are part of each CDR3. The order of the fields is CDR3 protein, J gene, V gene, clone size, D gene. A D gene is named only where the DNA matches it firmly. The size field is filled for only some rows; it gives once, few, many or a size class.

CDR3: CASSPLFGAGSNEQFF
J: TRBJ2-1
V: TRBV18
size: .
D: .

CDR3: CASSLGGGQDTEAFF
J: TRBJ1-1
V: TRBV28
size: .
D: .

CDR3: CASSYRLESYEQYF
J: TRBJ2-7
V: TRBV6-5
size: few
D: .

CDR3: CASRGQSMEKLFF
J: TRBJ1-4
V: TRBV12-3/TRBV12-4
size: .
D: TRBD1

CDR3: CSARDHGKGYGYTF
J: TRBJ1-2
V: TRBV20-1
size: .
D: .

CDR3: CASSATPGFGEAQYF
J: TRBJ2-5
V: TRBV27
size: .
D: .

CDR3: CAWSRDRVVGQPQHF
J: TRBJ1-5
V: TRBV30
size: .
D: TRBD1

CDR3: CASSFVQQGTGELFF
J: TRBJ2-2
V: TRBV5-1
size: .
D: .

CDR3: CASLRDRLHSNEKLFF
J: TRBJ1-4
V: TRBV7-8
size: .
D: TRBD1

CDR3: CASSPRPNQGYEQYF
J: TRBJ2-7
V: TRBV18
size: many
D: .

CDR3: CASSPGLHEQYF
J: TRBJ2-7
V: TRBV12-3/TRBV12-4
size: many
D: TRBD2

CDR3: CSARGHYRGLYEQYF
J: TRBJ2-7
V: TRBV20-1
size: .
D: TRBD1

CDR3: CASGREVPQHF
J: TRBJ1-5
V: TRBV2
size: few
D: .

CDR3: CASSEEQAHPYGYTF
J: TRBJ1-2
V: TRBV2
size: .
D: .

CDR3: CASSGVEPGLAGKLLSYNEQFF
J: TRBJ2-1
V: TRBV9
size: once
D: TRBD2

CDR3: CASSQVRGSYNEQFF
J: TRBJ2-1
V: TRBV3-1
size: .
D: .

CDR3: CASSLQRPRAYNEQFF
J: TRBJ2-1
V: TRBV12-3/TRBV12-4
size: few
D: .

CDR3: CASSYFGDQPQHF
J: TRBJ1-5
V: TRBV6-6
size: .
D: .

CDR3: CASSLETIQETQYF
J: TRBJ2-5
V: TRBV12-3/TRBV12-4
size: few
D: .

CDR3: CASDTEAADTQYF
J: TRBJ2-3
V: TRBV7-9
size: few
D: .

CDR3: CASRQVRASGNTIYF
J: TRBJ1-3
V: TRBV12-3/TRBV12-4
size: few
D: .

CDR3: CASSFQGTSDYNEQFF
J: TRBJ2-1
V: TRBV11-2
size: .
D: TRBD2

CDR3: CATSRDRAVTVSGANVLTF
J: TRBJ2-6
V: TRBV15
size: many
D: .

CDR3: CVSRGLAGSDTQYF
J: TRBJ2-3
V: TRBV11-2
size: .
D: TRBD2

CDR3: CASRTSGTEQFF
J: TRBJ2-1
V: TRBV6-2/TRBV6-3
size: few
D: TRBD2

CDR3: CASSASNSGANVLTF
J: TRBJ2-6
V: TRBV12-3/TRBV12-4
size: .
D: .

CDR3: CASSTGQGSSETQYF
J: TRBJ2-5
V: TRBV5-1
size: .
D: TRBD1

CDR3: CASRDRTSYEQYF
J: TRBJ2-7
V: TRBV19
size: .
D: .

CDR3: CASSPRTGASSYEQYF
J: TRBJ2-7
V: TRBV5-5
size: few
D: TRBD1

CDR3: CASSLDYREQFF
J: TRBJ2-1
V: TRBV7-2
size: few
D: .

CDR3: CASSPRQFTDTQYF
J: TRBJ2-3
V: TRBV18
size: .
D: .

CDR3: CASSLASLLDSNEQFF
J: TRBJ2-1
V: TRBV5-1
size: few
D: .

CDR3: CASSHLTGYEQYF
J: TRBJ2-7
V: TRBV3-1
size: few
D: TRBD1

CDR3: CASSLRGTRGYNEQFF
J: TRBJ2-1
V: TRBV7-2
size: .
D: TRBD2

CDR3: CASSLEGGLNEKLFF
J: TRBJ1-4
V: TRBV5-1
size: .
D: .

CDR3: CSATKRGGVADTQYF
J: TRBJ2-3
V: TRBV20-1
size: .
D: TRBD2

CDR3: CASSQAGWGTDTQYF
J: TRBJ2-3
V: TRBV4-2
size: .
D: .

CDR3: CSAKTSGSETQYF
J: TRBJ2-5
V: TRBV20-1
size: few
D: TRBD2

CDR3: CASSLSAGLGREQYF
J: TRBJ2-7
V: TRBV27
size: many
D: .

CDR3: CSASDPSYNEQFF
J: TRBJ2-1
V: TRBV20-1
size: .
D: .

CDR3: CASSEPLYNEQFF
J: TRBJ2-1
V: TRBV9
size: few
D: .

CDR3: CASSLVQGSDNYGYTF
J: TRBJ1-2
V: TRBV12-3/TRBV12-4
size: .
D: .

CDR3: CASSSGQGISGANVLTF
J: TRBJ2-6
V: TRBV5-1
size: many
D: TRBD1

CDR3: CASSLGTVYGYTF
J: TRBJ1-2
V: TRBV5-1
size: many
D: TRBD1

CDR3: CASHLGQNTEAFF
J: TRBJ1-1
V: TRBV18
size: .
D: .

CDR3: CASSLSVDRGRDGYTF
J: TRBJ1-2
V: TRBV7-2
size: few
D: TRBD1